The source of this T cell receptor beta chain is a study of CD8 T cells in Susac syndrome. An input of about 0.5 to 1 ug of RNA was subjected to reverse transcription using random hexamers. TCRdb itself ran the immunoSEQ multiplex PCR reads through MiXCR, one entry per CDR3 protein. The sample comprises approximately 100,000 distinct CDR3 sequences, about 96% of which are singletons, and roughly 0.099% rests with the top ten. Trimming removed 0 bases at V and 5 bases at J, with 14 bases between. This CDR3 is built from 16 residues. Looked up from germline, CDR1 is MNHNY and CDR2 is SVGAGI (reference sequence). TEMRA cells were FACS-enriched, with CD8+ and CD4+ T cells isolated negatively.

The V and J genes are TRBV6-6 and TRBJ2-4, with a possible D match to TRBD2 (6 bases). The sequence was obtained from a human donor in good health. Material for sequencing was CD4+ T cells from PBMCs. Here the CDR3 reads CASSYSIGSDENIQYF. The CDR3 DNA sequence: TGTGCCAGCAGTTACTCGATCGGGAGCGATGAAAACATTCAGTACTTC.